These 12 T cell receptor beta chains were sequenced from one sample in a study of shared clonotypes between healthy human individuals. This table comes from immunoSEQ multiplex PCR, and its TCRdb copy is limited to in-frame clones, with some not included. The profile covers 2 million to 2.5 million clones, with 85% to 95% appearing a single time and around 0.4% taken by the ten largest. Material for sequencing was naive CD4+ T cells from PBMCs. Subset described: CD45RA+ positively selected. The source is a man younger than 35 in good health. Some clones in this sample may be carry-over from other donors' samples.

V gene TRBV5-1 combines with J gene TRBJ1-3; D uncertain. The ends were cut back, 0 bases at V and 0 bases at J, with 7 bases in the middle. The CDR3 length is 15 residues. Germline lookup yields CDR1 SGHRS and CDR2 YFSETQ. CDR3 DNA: TGCGCCAGCAGCTTGGGTGGGGACTCTGGAAACACCATATATTTT. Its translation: CASSLGGDSGNTIYF.

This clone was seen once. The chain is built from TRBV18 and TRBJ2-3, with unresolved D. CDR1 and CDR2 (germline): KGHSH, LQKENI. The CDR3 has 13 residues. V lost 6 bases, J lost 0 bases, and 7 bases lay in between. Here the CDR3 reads CASSYLSTDTQYF. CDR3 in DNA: TGTGCCAGCTCGTATTTGAGCACAGATACGCAGTATTTT.

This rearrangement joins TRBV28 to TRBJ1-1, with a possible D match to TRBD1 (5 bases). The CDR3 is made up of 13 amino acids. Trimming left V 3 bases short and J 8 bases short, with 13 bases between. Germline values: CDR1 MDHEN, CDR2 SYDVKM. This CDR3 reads CASSFGTSREAFF. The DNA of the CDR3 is TGTGCCAGCAGTTTCGGGACTTCCAGAGAAGCTTTCTTT. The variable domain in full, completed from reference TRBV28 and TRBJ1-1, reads DVKVTQSSRYLVKRTGEKVFLECVQDMDHENMFWYRQDPGLGLRLIYFSYDVKMKEKGDIPEGYSVSREKKERFSLILESASTNQTSMYLCASSFGTSREAFFGQGTRLTVV.

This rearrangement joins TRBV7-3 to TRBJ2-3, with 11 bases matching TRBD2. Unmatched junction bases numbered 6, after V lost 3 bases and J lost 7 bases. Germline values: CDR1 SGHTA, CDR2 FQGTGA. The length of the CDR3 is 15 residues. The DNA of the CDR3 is TGTGCCAGCAGCTTTACTAGCGGGAGTCTATATACGCAGTATTTT. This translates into CASSFTSGSLYTQYF.

CDR3 nucleotides: TGCGCCAGCAGCGCTGGACTAGCGGGAGCCGGGGCCCCCCATCGGAATGAGCAGTTCTTC. Amino acids: CASSAGLAGAGAPHRNEQFF. The V and J genes are TRBV5-1 and TRBJ2-1; 13 bases map to TRBD2. This CDR3 comprises 20 residues. V trimming: 4 bases; J trimming: 7 bases; junction bases outside the gene matches: 20. The V gene's germline CDR1 is SGHRS and CDR2 YFSETQ.

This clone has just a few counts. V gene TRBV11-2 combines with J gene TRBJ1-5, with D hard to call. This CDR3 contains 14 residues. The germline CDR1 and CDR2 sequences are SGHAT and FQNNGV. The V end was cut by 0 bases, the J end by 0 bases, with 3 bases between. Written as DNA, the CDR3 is TGTGCCAGCAGCTTAGAGGCTAGCAATCAGCCCCAGCATTTT. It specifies CASSLEASNQPQHF.

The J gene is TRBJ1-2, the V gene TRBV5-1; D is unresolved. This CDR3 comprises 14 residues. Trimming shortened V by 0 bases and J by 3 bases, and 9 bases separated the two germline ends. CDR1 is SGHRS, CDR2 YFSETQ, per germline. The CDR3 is CASSLVRSDYGYTF. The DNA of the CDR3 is TGCGCCAGCAGCTTGGTAAGGAGCGACTATGGCTACACCTTC. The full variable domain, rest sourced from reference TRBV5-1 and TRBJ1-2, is KAGVTQTPRYLIKTRGQQVTLSCSPISGHRSVSWYQQTPGQGLQFLFEYFSETQRNKGNFPGRFSGRQFSNSRSEMNVSTLELGDSALYLCASSLVRSDYGYTFGSGTRLTVV.

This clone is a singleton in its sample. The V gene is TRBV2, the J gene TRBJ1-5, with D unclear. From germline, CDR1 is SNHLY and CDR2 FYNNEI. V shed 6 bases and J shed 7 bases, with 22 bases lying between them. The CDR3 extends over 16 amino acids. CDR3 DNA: TGTGCCAGCAGGCCTATTCCGTTTTTGAAGGGCCAGCCCCAGCATTTT. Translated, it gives CASRPIPFLKGQPQHF.

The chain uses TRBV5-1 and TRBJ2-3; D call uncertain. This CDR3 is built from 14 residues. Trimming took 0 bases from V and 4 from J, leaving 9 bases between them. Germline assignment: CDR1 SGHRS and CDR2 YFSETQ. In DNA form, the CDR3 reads TGCGCCAGCAGCTTGGTAGGGTCTGCAGATACGCAGTATTTT. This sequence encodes CASSLVGSADTQYF.

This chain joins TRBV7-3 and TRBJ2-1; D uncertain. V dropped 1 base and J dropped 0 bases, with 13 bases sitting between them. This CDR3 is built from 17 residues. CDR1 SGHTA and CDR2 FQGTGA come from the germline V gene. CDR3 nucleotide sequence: TGTGCCAGCAGCTTAAAAGGTAGGATGAGCTCCTACAATGAGCAGTTCTTC. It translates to CASSLKGRMSSYNEQFF.

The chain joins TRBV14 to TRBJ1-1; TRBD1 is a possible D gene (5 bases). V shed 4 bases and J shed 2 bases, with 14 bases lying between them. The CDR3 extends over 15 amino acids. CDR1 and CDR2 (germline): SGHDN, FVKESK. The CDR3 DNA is TGTGCCAGCAGCCGTAGGATGGGGGTAAACACTGAAGCTTTCTTT. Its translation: CASSRRMGVNTEAFF.

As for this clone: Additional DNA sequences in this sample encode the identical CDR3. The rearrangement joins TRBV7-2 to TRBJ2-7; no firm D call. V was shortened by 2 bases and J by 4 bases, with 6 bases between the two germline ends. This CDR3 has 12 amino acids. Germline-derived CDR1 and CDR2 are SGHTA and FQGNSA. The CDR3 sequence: CASSLFSYEQYF. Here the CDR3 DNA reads TGTGCCAGCAGCTTATTTAGTTACGAGCAGTACTTC. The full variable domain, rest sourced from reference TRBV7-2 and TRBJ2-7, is GAGVSQSPSNKVTEKGKDVELRCDPISGHTALYWYRQSLGQGLEFLIYFQGNSAPDKSGLPSDRFSAERTGGSVSTLTIQRTQQEDSAVYLCASSLFSYEQYFGPGTRLTVT.